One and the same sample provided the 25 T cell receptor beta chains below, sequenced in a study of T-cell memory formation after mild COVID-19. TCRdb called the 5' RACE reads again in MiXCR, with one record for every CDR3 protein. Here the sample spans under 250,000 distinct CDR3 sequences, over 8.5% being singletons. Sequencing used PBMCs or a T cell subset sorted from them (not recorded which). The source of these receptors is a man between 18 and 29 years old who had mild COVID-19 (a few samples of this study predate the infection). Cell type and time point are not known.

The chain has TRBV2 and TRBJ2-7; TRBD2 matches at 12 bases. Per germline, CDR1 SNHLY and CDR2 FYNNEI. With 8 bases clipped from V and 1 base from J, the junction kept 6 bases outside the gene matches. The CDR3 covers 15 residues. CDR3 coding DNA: TGTGCCAGCCGACCCGGGACTAGCGGGTCCTACGAGCAGTACGTC. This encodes CASRPGTSGSYEQYV.

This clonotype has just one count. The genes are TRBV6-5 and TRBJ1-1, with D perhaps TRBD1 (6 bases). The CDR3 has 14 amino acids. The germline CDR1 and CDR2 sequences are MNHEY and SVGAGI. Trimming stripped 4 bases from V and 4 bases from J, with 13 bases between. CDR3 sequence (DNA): TGTGCCAGCAGTTTGGGATACAGGGTCACTGAAGCTTTCTTT. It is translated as CASSLGYRVTEAFF.

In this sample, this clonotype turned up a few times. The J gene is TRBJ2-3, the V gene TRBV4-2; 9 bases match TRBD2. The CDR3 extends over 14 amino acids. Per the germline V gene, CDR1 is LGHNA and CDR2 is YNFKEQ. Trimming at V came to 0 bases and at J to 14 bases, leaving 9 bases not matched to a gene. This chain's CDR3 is CASSQDQGAGGRYF. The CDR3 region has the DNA TGTGCCAGCAGCCAAGATCAAGGAGCGGGGGGACGGTATTTT.

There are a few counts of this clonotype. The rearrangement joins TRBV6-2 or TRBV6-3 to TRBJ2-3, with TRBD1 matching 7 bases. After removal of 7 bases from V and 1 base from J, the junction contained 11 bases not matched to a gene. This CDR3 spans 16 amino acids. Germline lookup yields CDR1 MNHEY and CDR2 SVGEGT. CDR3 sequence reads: CASTPNRGPRTDTQYF. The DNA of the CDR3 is TGTGCCAGCACGCCCAACAGGGGACCCCGCACAGATACGCAGTATTTT.

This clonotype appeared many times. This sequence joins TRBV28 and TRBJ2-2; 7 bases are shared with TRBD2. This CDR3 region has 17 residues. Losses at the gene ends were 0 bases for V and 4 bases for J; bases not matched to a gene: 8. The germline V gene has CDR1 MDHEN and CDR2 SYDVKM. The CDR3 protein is CASSLCRRGSCTGELFF. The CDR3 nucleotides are TGTGCCAGCAGTTTATGCAGGCGGGGGAGCTGCACCGGGGAGCTGTTTTTT.

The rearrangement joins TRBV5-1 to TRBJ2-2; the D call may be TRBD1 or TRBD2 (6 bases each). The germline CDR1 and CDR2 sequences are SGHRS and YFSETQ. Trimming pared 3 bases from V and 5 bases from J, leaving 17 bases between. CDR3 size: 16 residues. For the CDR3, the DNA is TGCGCCAGCAGCTCGACTCTCGGAGGGGGAACCGGGGAGCTGTTTTTT. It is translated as CASSSTLGGGTGELFF.

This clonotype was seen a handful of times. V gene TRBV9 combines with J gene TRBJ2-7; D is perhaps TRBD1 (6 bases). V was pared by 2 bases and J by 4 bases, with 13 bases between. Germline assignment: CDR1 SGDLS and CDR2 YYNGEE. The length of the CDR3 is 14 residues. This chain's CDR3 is CASSVAGGGYEQYF. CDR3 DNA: TGTGCCAGCAGCGTGGCTGGGGGCGGGTACGAGCAGTACTTC.

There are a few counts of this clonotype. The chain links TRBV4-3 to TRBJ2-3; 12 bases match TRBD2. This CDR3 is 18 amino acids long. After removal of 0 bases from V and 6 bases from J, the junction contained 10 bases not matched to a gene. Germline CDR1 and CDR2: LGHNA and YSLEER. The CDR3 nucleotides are TGCGCCAGCAGCCAAGAATCCTTGCTAGCGGGGGGGGCTGATACGCAGTATTTT. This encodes CASSQESLLAGGADTQYF.

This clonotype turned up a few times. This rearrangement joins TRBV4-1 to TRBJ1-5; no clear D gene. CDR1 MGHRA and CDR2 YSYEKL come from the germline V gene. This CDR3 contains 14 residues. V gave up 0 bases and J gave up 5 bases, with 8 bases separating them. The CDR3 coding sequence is TGCGCCAGCAGCCAAGATCACGGTGATCAGCCCCAGCATTTT. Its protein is CASSQDHGDQPQHF.

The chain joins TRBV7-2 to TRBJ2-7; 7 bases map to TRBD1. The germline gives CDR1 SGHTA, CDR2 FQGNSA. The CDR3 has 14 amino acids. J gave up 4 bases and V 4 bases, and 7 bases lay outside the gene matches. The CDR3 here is CASSSPSDRYEQYF. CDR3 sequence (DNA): TGTGCCAGCAGCTCCCCGTCGGACAGGTACGAGCAGTACTTC.

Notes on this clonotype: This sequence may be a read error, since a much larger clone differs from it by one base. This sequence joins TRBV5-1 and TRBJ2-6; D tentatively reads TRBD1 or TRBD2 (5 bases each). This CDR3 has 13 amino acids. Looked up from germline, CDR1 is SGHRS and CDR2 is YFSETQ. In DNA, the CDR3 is TGCGCCAGCAGCCTGCCCGGGGCCAACGTCATGACTTTC. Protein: CASSLPGANVMTF.

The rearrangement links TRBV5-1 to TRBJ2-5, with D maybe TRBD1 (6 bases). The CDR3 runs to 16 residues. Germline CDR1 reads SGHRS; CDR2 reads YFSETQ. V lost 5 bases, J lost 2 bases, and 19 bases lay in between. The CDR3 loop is CASSLGRGRRQETQYF. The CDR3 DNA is TGCGCCAGCAGTCTCGGCAGGGGCCGGAGGCAAGAGACCCAGTACTTC.

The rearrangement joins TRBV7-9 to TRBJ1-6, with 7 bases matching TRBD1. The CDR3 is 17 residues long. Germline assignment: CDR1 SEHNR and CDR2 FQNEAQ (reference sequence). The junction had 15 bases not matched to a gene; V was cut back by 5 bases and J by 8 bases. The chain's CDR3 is CASSVGRGLTMDSPLHF. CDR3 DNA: TGTGCCAGCAGCGTCGGAAGGGGGCTAACGATGGATTCACCCCTCCACTTT.

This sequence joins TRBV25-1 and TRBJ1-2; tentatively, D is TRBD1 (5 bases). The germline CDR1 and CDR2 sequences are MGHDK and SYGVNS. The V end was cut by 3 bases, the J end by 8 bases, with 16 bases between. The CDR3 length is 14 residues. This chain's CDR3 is CASSDPGRGDGYTF. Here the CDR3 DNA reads TGTGCCAGCAGTGACCCCGGACGGGGGGACGGCTACACCTTC.

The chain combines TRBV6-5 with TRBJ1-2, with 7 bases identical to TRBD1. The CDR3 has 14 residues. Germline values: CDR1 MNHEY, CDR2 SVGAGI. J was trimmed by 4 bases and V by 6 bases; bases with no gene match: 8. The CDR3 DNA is TGTGCCAGCAGCCGCGTTACAGGGGCCTATGGCTACACCTTC. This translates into CASSRVTGAYGYTF.

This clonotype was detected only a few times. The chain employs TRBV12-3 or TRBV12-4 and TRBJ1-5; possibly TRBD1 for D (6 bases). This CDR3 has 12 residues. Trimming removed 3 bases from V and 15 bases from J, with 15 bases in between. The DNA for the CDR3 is TGTGCCAGCAGTTTTTCGGGGGGCCCGGGGCATTTT. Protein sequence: CASSFSGGPGHF.

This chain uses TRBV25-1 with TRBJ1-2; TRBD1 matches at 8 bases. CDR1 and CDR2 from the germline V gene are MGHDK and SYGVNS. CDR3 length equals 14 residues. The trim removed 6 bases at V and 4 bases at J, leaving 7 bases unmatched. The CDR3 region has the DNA TGTGCCAGCAGCCCGACAGGGGTTGCCTATGGCTACACCTTC. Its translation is CASSPTGVAYGYTF.

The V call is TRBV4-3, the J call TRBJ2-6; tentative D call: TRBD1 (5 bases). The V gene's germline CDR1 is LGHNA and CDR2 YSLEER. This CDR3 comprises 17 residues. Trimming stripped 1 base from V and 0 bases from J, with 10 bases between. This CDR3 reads CASSQGPGHSGANVLTF. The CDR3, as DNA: TGCGCCAGCAGCCAAGGTCCAGGGCACTCTGGGGCCAACGTCCTGACTTTC.

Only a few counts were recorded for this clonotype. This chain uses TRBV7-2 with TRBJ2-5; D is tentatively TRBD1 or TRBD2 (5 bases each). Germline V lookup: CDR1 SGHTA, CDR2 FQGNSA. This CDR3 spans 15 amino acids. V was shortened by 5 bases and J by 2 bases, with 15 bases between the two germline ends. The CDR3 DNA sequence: TGTGCCAGCAGCGATACCCGGGACGGACAAGAGACCCAGTACTTC. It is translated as CASSDTRDGQETQYF.

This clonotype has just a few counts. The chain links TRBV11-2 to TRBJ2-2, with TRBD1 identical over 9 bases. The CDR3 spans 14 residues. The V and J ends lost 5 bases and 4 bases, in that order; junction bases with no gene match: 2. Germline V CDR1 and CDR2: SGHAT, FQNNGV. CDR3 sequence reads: CASSAGQGTGELFF. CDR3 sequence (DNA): TGTGCCAGCAGCGCGGGACAGGGCACCGGGGAGCTGTTTTTT.

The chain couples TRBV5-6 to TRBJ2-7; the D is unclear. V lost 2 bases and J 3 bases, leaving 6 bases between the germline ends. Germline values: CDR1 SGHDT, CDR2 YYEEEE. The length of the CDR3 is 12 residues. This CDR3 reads CASSFGVYEQYV. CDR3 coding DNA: TGTGCCAGCAGCTTCGGAGTCTACGAGCAGTACGTC.

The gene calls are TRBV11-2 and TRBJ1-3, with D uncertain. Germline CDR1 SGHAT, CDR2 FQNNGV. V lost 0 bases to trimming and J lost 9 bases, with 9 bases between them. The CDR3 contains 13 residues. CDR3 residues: CASSLELFGTIYF. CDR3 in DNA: TGTGCCAGCAGCTTAGAACTCTTTGGCACCATATATTTT.

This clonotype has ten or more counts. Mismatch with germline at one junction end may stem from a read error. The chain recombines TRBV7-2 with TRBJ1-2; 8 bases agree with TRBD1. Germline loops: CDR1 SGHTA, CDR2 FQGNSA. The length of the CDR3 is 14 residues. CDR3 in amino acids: CASSLDRANYGYTF. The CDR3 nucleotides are TGCGCCAGCAGCTTGGACAGGGCTAACTATGGCTACACCTTC.

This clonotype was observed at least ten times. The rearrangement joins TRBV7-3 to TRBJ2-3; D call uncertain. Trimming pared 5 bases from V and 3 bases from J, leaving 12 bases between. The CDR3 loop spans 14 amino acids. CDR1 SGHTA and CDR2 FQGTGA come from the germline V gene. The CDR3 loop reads CASSPERRTDTQYF. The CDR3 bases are TGTGCCAGCAGCCCGGAGAGGCGGACAGATACGCAGTATTTT.

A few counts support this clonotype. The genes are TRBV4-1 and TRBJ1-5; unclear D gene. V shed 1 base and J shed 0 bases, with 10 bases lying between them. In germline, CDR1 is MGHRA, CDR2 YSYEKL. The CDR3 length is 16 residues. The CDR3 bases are TGCGCCAGCAGCCAAGTGTACGGCTATAGCAATCAGCCCCAGCATTTT. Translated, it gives CASSQVYGYSNQPQHF.